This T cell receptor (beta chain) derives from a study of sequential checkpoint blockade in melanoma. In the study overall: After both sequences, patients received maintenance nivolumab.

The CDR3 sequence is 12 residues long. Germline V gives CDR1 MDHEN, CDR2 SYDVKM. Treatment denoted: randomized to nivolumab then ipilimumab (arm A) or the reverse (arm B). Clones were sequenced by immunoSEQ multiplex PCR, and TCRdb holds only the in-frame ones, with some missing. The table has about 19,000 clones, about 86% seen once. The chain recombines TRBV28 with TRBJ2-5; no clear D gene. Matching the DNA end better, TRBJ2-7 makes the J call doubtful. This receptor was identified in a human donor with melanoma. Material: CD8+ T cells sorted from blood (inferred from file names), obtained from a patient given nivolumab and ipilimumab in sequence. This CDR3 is CASSLINYEQYF. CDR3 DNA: TGTGCCAGCAGCCTAATCAACTACGAGCAGTACTTC.